The text below deals with one T cell receptor (beta chain). This sample is part of a study of T cell repertoires in aging, cancer and after chemotherapy. Looking at the study overall: Glioblastoma patients receiving temozolomide-based therapy gave paired samples before and after chemotherapy.

The CDR3 contains 14 residues. V lost 5 bases, J lost 0 bases, and 4 bases stayed unmatched. Germline V gives CDR1 SGHRS, CDR2 YFSETQ. TCR beta rearrangements were amplified from peripheral blood genomic DNA. A mixed TRB-A/B primer pool amplified rearranged TRB by multiplex touch-down PCR. Via MiXCR, TCRdb re-called the multiplex PCR reads, giving one row per CDR3 protein. The sample gives about 1,100 distinct CDR3 sequences, 25% to 30% of which show up once; 14% to 15% is in the top ten. This sequence joins TRBV5-1 and TRBJ2-7; TRBD2 matches at 8 bases. The receptor was derived from a human donor with a solid tumor. Sample: blood. The CDR3 reads CASRVSGISYEQYF. The CDR3 DNA follows: TGCGCCAGCAGAGTTAGCGGGATCTCCTACGAGCAGTACTTC.